Sequencing of this T cell receptor (beta chain) was carried out in a study of OX40 agonist ivuxolimab in advanced cancers. Using immunoSEQ multiplex PCR, the repertoire was profiled, and TCRdb retains in-frame clones only, with some absent. Of around 62,000 clones in the sample, more than 75% were seen once. This CDR3 has 15 residues. V was clipped by 3 bases and J by 6 bases, with 17 bases between them. From germline, CDR1 is MNHEY and CDR2 SVGAGI. V is TRBV6-5 and J is TRBJ1-1; D is unclear. This clonotype originated in an adult with an advanced solid tumor such as melanoma, head and neck, liver or kidney cancer. The sample consisted of CD4+ or CD8+ T cells sorted from blood, taken in a trial of the OX40 agonist ivuxolimab. The CDR3 region is CASSYGRGGRPEAFF. In nucleotides, the CDR3 is TGTGCCAGCAGTTATGGGCGGGGAGGGCGGCCTGAAGCTTTCTTT.